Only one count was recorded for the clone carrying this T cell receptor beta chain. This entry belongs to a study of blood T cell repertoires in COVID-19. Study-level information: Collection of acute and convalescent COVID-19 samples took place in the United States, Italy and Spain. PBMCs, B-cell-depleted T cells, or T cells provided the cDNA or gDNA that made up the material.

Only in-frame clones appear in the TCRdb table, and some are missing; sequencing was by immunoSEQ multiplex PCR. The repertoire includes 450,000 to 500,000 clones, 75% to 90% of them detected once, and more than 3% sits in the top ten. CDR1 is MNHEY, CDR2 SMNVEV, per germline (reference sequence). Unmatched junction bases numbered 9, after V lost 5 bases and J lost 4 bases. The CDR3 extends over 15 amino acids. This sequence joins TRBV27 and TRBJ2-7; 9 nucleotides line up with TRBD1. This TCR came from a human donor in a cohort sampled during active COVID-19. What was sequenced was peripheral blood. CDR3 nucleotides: TGTGCCAGCAGTATAACCGGGACAGGGAGGTACGAGCAGTACTTC. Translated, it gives CASSITGTGRYEQYF.